This T cell receptor beta chain is drawn from a study of T cells in Graves' hyperthyroidism and ophthalmopathy. It was RNA transcripts that yielded the amplified TCR beta CDR3 regions. Carried out on the TCR CDR3, a first-round RT-PCR used the HTBI primer set. TCRdb ran MiXCR on the multiplex PCR reads and lists one entry per CDR3 protein. The data contain 400,000 to 550,000 distinct CDR3 sequences, around 22% of them singletons. CDR1 MNHEY and CDR2 SVGAGI come from the germline V gene. There are 15 residues in the CDR3. V lost 2 bases, J lost 2 bases, and 4 bases stayed unmatched. Specimen: blood. This rearrangement joins TRBV6-5 to TRBJ2-7, with 9 bases aligning to TRBD1. This TCR came from a woman aged 25 to 39 with Graves' ophthalmopathy. The chain's CDR3 is CASSYGQGFTYEQYF. The CDR3 region has the DNA TGTGCCAGCAGTTACGGACAGGGGTTCACCTACGAGCAGTACTTC.